The source of this TCR beta chain is a study of response to subunit inactivated influenza vaccine. General observations from the study: Authors suggested seasonal influenza vaccinations each recruit few new T cells.

Of note for this clonotype: No antigen is known for it.

TCRdb reprocessed the RT-PCR reads with MiXCR, giving one entry per CDR3 protein. The top ten hold 10% to 15% of the sample, which has 560,000 or so distinct CDR3 sequences, 7.6% seen once. Germline V lookup: CDR1 MDHEN, CDR2 SYDVKM. Trimming pared 4 bases from V and 4 bases from J, leaving 8 bases between. The CDR3 has 12 amino acids. This chain connects TRBV28 to TRBJ2-7; D not certain. The source was PBMCs from blood, collected around 25 months after vaccination. This TCR was recovered from a man aged 50 to 75 who received an inactivated influenza vaccine. CDR3 in amino acids: CASSSPPYEQYF. The CDR3 DNA reads TGTGCCAGCAGTTCCCCCCCATACGAGCAGTACTTC.